Below, 18 T cell receptor beta chains from the same sample are listed, as sequenced in a study of blood T cell repertoires in COVID-19. The data were produced by immunoSEQ multiplex PCR, yet TCRdb's version contains in-frame clones alone and is incomplete. The table includes approximately 470,000 clones, 87% detected once. The sequenced sample was PBMCs or T cells enriched from blood (not recorded which). The source is a woman between 18 and 29 years old who had recovered from COVID-19.

The chain carries TRBV5-1 and TRBJ2-7, with 10 bases aligning to TRBD1. Germline-derived CDR1 and CDR2 are SGHRS and YFSETQ. The V and J ends lost 3 bases and 4 bases, in that order; junction bases with no gene match: 10. The CDR3 length is 16 residues. CDR3 sequence reads: CASSYDRGLPSYEQYF. DNA for the CDR3: TGCGCCAGCAGCTATGACAGGGGGCTCCCTTCGTACGAGCAGTACTTC.

The chain carries TRBV6-5 and TRBJ1-3; D is perhaps TRBD1 (6 bases). Between the trimmed V and J ends, which lost 5 bases and 2 bases, there was a span of 10 bases. The CDR3 consists of 14 residues. Germline V lookup: CDR1 MNHEY, CDR2 SVGAGI. The CDR3 DNA sequence: TGTGCCAGCAGTACCGGACAGCCTGGAAACACCATATATTTT. Translation gives CASSTGQPGNTIYF.

The V call is TRBV5-1, the J call TRBJ2-5; D is undetermined. Trimming removed 0 bases at V and 5 bases at J, with 5 bases between. The CDR3 is 12 residues long. From germline, CDR1 is SGHRS and CDR2 YFSETQ. The CDR3 spells CASSLAGETQYF. The DNA for the CDR3 is TGCGCCAGCAGCTTGGCCGGGGAGACCCAGTACTTC.

V usage is TRBV2 and J usage is TRBJ2-3; 10 bases agree with TRBD2. Trimming cost V 8 bases and J 2 bases; bases outside gene matches: 4. CDR3 length: 14 residues. CDR1 is SNHLY, CDR2 FYNNEI, per germline. The CDR3 loop is CASRLAGVTDTQYF. The CDR3 DNA is TGTGCCAGCCGGCTAGCGGGGGTCACAGATACGCAGTATTTT.

The genes are TRBV7-2 and TRBJ2-2; unclear D gene. Trimming took 4 bases from V and 3 from J, leaving 12 bases between them. This CDR3 contains 15 residues. CDR1 and CDR2 (germline): SGHTA, FQGNSA. CDR3 bases: TGTGCCAGCAGCTCGAGCACCTTTTACACCGGGGAGCTGTTTTTT. This translates into CASSSSTFYTGELFF.

V is TRBV5-6 and J is TRBJ1-6; no definite D call. This CDR3 contains 15 residues. Trimming cost V 3 bases and J 10 bases, with 17 bases left between them. CDR1 is SGHDT and CDR2 is YYEEEE in the germline V gene. The CDR3 loop is CASSSLGEGGSPLHF. The DNA for the CDR3 is TGTGCCAGCAGCTCCCTCGGGGAGGGTGGATCACCCCTCCACTTT.

The V and J genes are TRBV5-1 and TRBJ2-6; D is unresolved. CDR1 and CDR2 from the germline V gene are SGHRS and YFSETQ. With 7 bases removed from V and 4 bases from J, the gap between germline ends came to 6 bases. The CDR3 runs to 12 residues. CDR3: CASGPGANVLTF. In DNA, the CDR3 is TGCGCCAGCGGGCCCGGGGCCAACGTCCTGACTTTC.

In this sample, this clone turned up a few times. The chain carries TRBV28 and TRBJ1-2, with a tentative D call TRBD1 (6 bases). The CDR3 spans 15 residues. Germline V gene data show CDR1 as MDHEN and CDR2 as SYDVKM. V was pared by 5 bases and J by 4 bases, with 17 bases between. The chain's CDR3 is CASSPPDRSTYGYTF. The DNA for the CDR3 is TGTGCCAGCAGTCCTCCCGACAGGTCCACCTATGGCTACACCTTC.

The J gene is TRBJ1-2, the V gene TRBV7-9; perhaps TRBD1 as D (5 bases). Trimming stripped 1 base from V and 7 bases from J, with 13 bases between. Germline CDR1 reads SEHNR; CDR2 reads FQNEAQ (reference sequence). The CDR3 runs 14 residues. The CDR3, as DNA: TGTGCCAGCAGCTTAGTGATAGCGGGGGTTGGCTACACCTTC. Protein product: CASSLVIAGVGYTF.

V usage is TRBV5-1 and J usage is TRBJ1-1; 8 bases agree with TRBD1. The germline gives CDR1 SGHRS, CDR2 YFSETQ. After removal of 3 bases from V and 6 bases from J, the junction contained 7 bases not matched to a gene. The CDR3 has 14 amino acids. CDR3 sequence: CASSSPQGGAEAFF. The DNA for the CDR3 is TGCGCCAGCAGCTCACCACAGGGGGGGGCTGAAGCTTTCTTT.

The chain combines TRBV11-1 with TRBJ2-3, with 9 bases lining up with TRBD2. Germline trimming cut 6 bases from V and 2 bases from J; bases unmatched to any gene: 9. Germline V gene lookup returns CDR1 SGHAT and CDR2 FQDESV (reference sequence). This CDR3 has 16 amino acids. The CDR3 coding sequence is TGTGCCAGCAGTTTTAGTAGCGGGGGTTACACAGATACGCAGTATTTT. The encoded protein is CASSFSSGGYTDTQYF.

This rearrangement joins TRBV30 to TRBJ2-7; 11 nucleotides line up with TRBD1. The trim removed 4 bases at V and 5 bases at J, leaving 7 bases unmatched. Looked up from germline, CDR1 is GTSNPN and CDR2 is SVGIG (reference sequence). The CDR3 loop spans 14 amino acids. As DNA, the CDR3 is TGTGCCTGGACACCGGACAGGGGGCTCAACGAGCAGTACTTC. Protein product: CAWTPDRGLNEQYF.

The table lists this clone with a few counts. This rearrangement joins TRBV7-6 to TRBJ1-4; 9 bases are a match to TRBD1. Per the germline V gene, CDR1 is SGHVS and CDR2 is FNYEAQ. V trimming: 1 base; J trimming: 7 bases; junction bases outside the gene matches: 10. CDR3 length: 17 amino acids. The CDR3 loop reads CASSLGVTRTGAEKLFF. The CDR3 bases are TGTGCCAGCAGCTTAGGGGTTACGAGGACAGGGGCTGAAAAACTGTTTTTT.

The chain couples TRBV19 to TRBJ1-2; possible D gene TRBD1, 5 bases. Trimming cost V 1 base and J 4 bases, with 10 bases left between them. CDR3 length: 14 amino acids. Germline CDR1 and CDR2: LNHDA and SQIVND (reference sequence). For the CDR3, the DNA is TGTGCCAGTAGTATAGCCCCAGGGCTCTATGGCTACACCTTC. This sequence encodes CASSIAPGLYGYTF. Using reference TRBV19 and TRBJ1-2 for the parts outside the CDR3, the full variable domain is DGGITQSPKYLFRKEGQNVTLSCEQNLNHDAMYWYRQDPGQGLRLIYYSQIVNDFQKGDIAEGYSVSREKKESFPLTVTSAQKNPTAFYLCASSIAPGLYGYTFGSGTRLTVV.

V gene TRBV4-1 combines with J gene TRBJ1-2; D unresolved. CDR3 size: 16 residues. Per the germline V gene, CDR1 is MGHRA and CDR2 is YSYEKL. V was cut by 2 bases and J by 1 base, with 14 bases left in between. The CDR3 reads CASSQMFGRHNYGYTF. The CDR3 DNA is TGCGCCAGCAGCCAAATGTTCGGCAGACATAACTATGGCTACACCTTC.

The rearrangement links TRBV6-5 to TRBJ2-7; D not resolved. V lost 5 bases and J lost 3, with 8 bases in between. In germline, CDR1 is MNHEY, CDR2 SVGAGI. This CDR3 is built from 12 residues. The CDR3: CASSTPFYEQYF. The CDR3 DNA reads as TGTGCCAGCAGTACACCCTTCTACGAGCAGTACTTC.

The chain couples TRBV15 to TRBJ2-3; D is perhaps TRBD2 (6 bases). Germline values: CDR1 LNHNV, CDR2 YYDKDF (reference sequence). This CDR3 is built from 13 residues. Trimming shortened V by 0 bases and J by 10 bases, and 11 bases separated the two germline ends. The CDR3 DNA reads TGTGCCACCAGCAGAGACTTTACGGGGGCGCAGTATTTT. Amino acids: CATSRDFTGAQYF.

This clone came up a few times. J is TRBJ2-5 and V is TRBV11-2, with D maybe TRBD1 (5 bases). Germline V gene lookup returns CDR1 SGHAT and CDR2 FQNNGV. Deletions cut 5 bases from V and 5 bases from J, with 18 bases between. CDR3 length: 15 amino acids. The CDR3 DNA reads TGTGCCAGCAGCCCAGGGCCCGAGGCCGGGGAGACCCAGTACTTC. Protein sequence: CASSPGPEAGETQYF.